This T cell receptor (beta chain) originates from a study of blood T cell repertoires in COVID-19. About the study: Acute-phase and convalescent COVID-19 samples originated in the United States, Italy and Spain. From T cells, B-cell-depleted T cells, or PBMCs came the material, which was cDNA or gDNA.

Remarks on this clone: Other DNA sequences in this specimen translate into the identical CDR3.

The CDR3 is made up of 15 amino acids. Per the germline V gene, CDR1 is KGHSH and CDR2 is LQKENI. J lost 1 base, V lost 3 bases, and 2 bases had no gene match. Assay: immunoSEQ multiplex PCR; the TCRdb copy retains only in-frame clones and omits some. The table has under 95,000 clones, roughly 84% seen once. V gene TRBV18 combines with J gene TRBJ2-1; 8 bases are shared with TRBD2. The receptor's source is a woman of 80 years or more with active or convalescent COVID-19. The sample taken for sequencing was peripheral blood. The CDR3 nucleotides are TGTGCCAGCTCACCGTCTAGCGGGTCCTACAATGAGCAGTTCTTC. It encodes CASSPSSGSYNEQFF.